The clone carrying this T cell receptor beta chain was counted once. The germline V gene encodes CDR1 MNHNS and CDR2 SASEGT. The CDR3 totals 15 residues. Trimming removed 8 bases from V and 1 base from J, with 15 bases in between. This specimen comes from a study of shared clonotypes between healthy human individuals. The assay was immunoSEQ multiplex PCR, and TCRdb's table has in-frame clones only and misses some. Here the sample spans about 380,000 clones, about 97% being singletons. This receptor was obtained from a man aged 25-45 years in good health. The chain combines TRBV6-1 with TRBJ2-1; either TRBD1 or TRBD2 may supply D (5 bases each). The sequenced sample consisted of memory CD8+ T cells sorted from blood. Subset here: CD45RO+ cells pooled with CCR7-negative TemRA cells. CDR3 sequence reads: CASGGTSRSYNEQFF. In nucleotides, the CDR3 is TGTGCCAGCGGGGGTACTTCTCGGTCCTACAATGAGCAGTTCTTC.